This T cell receptor beta chain is drawn from a study of CD8 T cells in ankylosing spondylitis. Study-wide results and limits: From matched ankylosing spondylitis synovial fluid, disease-linked clones were reportedly recovered at significantly enriched levels. As for the disease-linked clones, they showed a CD8+ phenotype and occurred at relatively low frequencies in peripheral blood. A motif of eight or nine highly homologous TCR beta variants was seen as apparently characteristic of ankylosing spondylitis blood.

This clonotype occurred a few times. Its cognate antigen is unknown. V lost 6 bases to trimming and J lost 3 bases, with 9 bases between them. CDR1 and CDR2 (germline): SQVTM, ANQGSEA. The CDR3 has 11 amino acids. Researchers built TCR beta libraries using quantitative 5'-RACE with molecular barcodes. MiXCR, applied by TCRdb to the 5' RACE reads, yields one record per CDR3 protein. The repertoire holds about 250,000 distinct CDR3 sequences, roughly 32% seen once, with about 4.2% in the top ten. This TCR was sampled from a male donor with ankylosing spondylitis or in good health (not recorded which). Sequencing used blood, either unsorted or a sorted T cell fraction (not recorded which). This chain uses TRBV29-1 with TRBJ2-7; no reliable D call. CDR3 in amino acids: CSVANSYEQYF. As DNA, the CDR3 is TGCAGCGTCGCCAACAGCTACGAGCAGTACTTC.